These 14 T cell receptor beta chains originate from one sample sequenced in a study of Graves' ophthalmopathy and Graves' hyperthyroidism. Transcripts of RNA were the source for amplifying TCR beta CDR3 regions. After a first-round RT-PCR with HTBI primers, a second-round multiplex PCR was run. TCRdb reprocessed the multiplex PCR reads via MiXCR and lists one record per CDR3 protein. The sample consists of around 1.1 million distinct CDR3 sequences, 35% to 45% of them appearing once. The sample comprised peripheral blood or thyroid tissue (not recorded which). Receptors originate from an adult man with Graves' hyperthyroidism.

The chain recombines TRBV7-2 with TRBJ1-1, with 12 bases matching TRBD1. The V and J ends lost 5 bases and 4 bases, in that order; junction bases with no gene match: 5. This CDR3 has 15 residues. From germline, CDR1 is SGHTA and CDR2 FQGNSA. In DNA form, the CDR3 reads TGTGCCAGCAGCAAAGCGGGACAGGGGGCCACTGAAGCTTTCTTT. Translated: CASSKAGQGATEAFF. The full variable domain, in which reference TRBV7-2 and TRBJ1-1 provide the parts outside the CDR3, is GAGVSQSPSNKVTEKGKDVELRCDPISGHTALYWYRQSLGQGLEFLIYFQGNSAPDKSGLPSDRFSAERTGGSVSTLTIQRTQQEDSAVYLCASSKAGQGATEAFFGQGTRLTVV.

Remarks on this clonotype: The junction differs from germline at one of its ends, possibly a read error. The V gene is TRBV10-2, the J gene TRBJ1-1; D is unresolved. This CDR3 comprises 13 residues. Germline CDR1 WSHSY, CDR2 SAAADI. CDR3 nucleotides: TGTGCCAGCTCACTGGAGAAGAACACTGAAGCTTTCTTT. Protein product: CASSLEKNTEAFF.

The J gene is TRBJ1-3, the V gene TRBV29-1; unclear D gene. Germline lookup yields CDR1 SQVTM and CDR2 ANQGSEA. This CDR3 region has 11 residues. V shed 6 bases and J shed 6 bases, with 9 bases lying between them. CDR3 in amino acids: CSVAELNTIYF. The DNA for the CDR3 is TGCAGCGTGGCGGAGCTAAACACCATATATTTT.

The V gene is TRBV11-2, the J gene TRBJ1-1; D may be TRBD1 (5 bases). The CDR3 totals 13 residues. The germline V gene has CDR1 SGHAT and CDR2 FQNNGV. The CDR3 sequence is CVSSLAGRDGAFF. CDR3 coding DNA: TGTGTCAGTAGCTTAGCTGGTAGGGACGGAGCTTTCTTT. Looking up the rest from reference TRBV11-2 and TRBJ1-1 gives the full variable domain: EAGVAQSPRYKIIEKRQSVAFWCNPISGHATLYWYQQILGQGPKLLIQFQNNGVVDDSQLPKDRFSAERLKGVDSTLKIQPAKLEDSAVYLCVSSLAGRDGAFFGQGTRLTVV.

This clonotype was counted many times. This rearrangement joins TRBV7-2 to TRBJ1-3, with 10 bases aligning to TRBD1. Germline CDR1 is SGHTA and CDR2 is FQGNSA. The CDR3 sequence is 15 residues long. Trimming at V came to 5 bases and at J to 2 bases, leaving 3 bases not matched to a gene. The CDR3 here is CASSQDRGTGNTIYF. The DNA of the CDR3 is TGTGCCAGCAGCCAGGACAGGGGGACTGGAAACACCATATATTTT. Using reference TRBV7-2 and TRBJ1-3 for the parts outside the CDR3, the full variable domain is GAGVSQSPSNKVTEKGKDVELRCDPISGHTALYWYRQSLGQGLEFLIYFQGNSAPDKSGLPSDRFSAERTGGSVSTLTIQRTQQEDSAVYLCASSQDRGTGNTIYFGEGSWLTVV.

The chain combines TRBV7-6 with TRBJ1-1; D gene unclear. V lost 0 bases, J lost 3 bases, and 17 bases lay in between. The CDR3 has 17 amino acids. Germline V lookup: CDR1 SGHVS, CDR2 FNYEAQ. CDR3 sequence: CASSLASPGSGDTEAFF. In DNA, the CDR3 is TGTGCCAGCAGCTTAGCGTCGCCGGGGTCCGGGGACACTGAAGCTTTCTTT.

There are many counts of this clonotype. The chain uses TRBV11-2 and TRBJ1-2; 8 bases fit TRBD1. The CDR3 has 16 amino acids. With V trimmed by 7 bases and J by 4 bases, 14 bases remained unmatched. Germline-derived CDR1 and CDR2 are SGHAT and FQNNGV. Here the CDR3 DNA reads TGTGCCAGCACCCTGACCCGACAGGGGATTCGCTATGGCTACACCTTC. Translated, it gives CASTLTRQGIRYGYTF.

About this clonotype: This may arise from a read error, as a much more abundant clone is one base away. V is TRBV5-1 and J is TRBJ2-7; D possibly corresponds to TRBD1 (5 bases). The CDR3 totals 14 residues. Per germline, CDR1 SGHRS and CDR2 YFSETQ. CDR3 amino acids: CASGLGSQGYEQYF. CDR3 in DNA: TGCGCCAGCGGCTTGGGGTCCCAGGGCTACGAGCAGTACTTC.

The chain couples TRBV9 to TRBJ2-6, with 9 bases matching TRBD1. This CDR3 region has 15 residues. Trimming took 4 bases from V and 8 from J; bases not matched to a gene: 7. Germline values: CDR1 SGDLS, CDR2 YYNGEE. The CDR3 loop is CASSLWGQGSNVLTF. Here the CDR3 DNA reads TGTGCCAGCAGCCTTTGGGGACAGGGATCCAACGTCCTGACTTTC.

The chain has TRBV19 and TRBJ1-1; TRBD1 might be the D (5 bases). Germline values: CDR1 LNHDA, CDR2 SQIVND (reference sequence). This CDR3 has 15 residues. V lost 3 bases, J lost 0 bases, and 11 bases lay in between. The DNA of the CDR3 is TGTGCCAGTAGTATGGGGCATAAATTGAACACTGAAGCTTTCTTT. Its translation: CASSMGHKLNTEAFF.

This clonotype was found many times. The rearrangement joins TRBV2 to TRBJ1-5, with TRBD1 identical over 7 bases. This CDR3 comprises 15 residues. Germline CDR1 and CDR2: SNHLY and FYNNEI. Trimming took 5 bases from V and 3 from J; bases not matched to a gene: 7. Here the CDR3 DNA reads TGTGCCAGCAGTCCCGGGACAGAGGCCAATCAGCCCCAGCATTTT. Amino acids: CASSPGTEANQPQHF.

Of note for this clonotype: A much larger clone is a single base away; this may be a read error. This rearrangement joins TRBV7-2 to TRBJ2-7; the D gene is possibly TRBD2 (5 bases). This CDR3 is 13 amino acids long. Germline CDR1 is SGHTA and CDR2 is FQGNSA. The chain's CDR3 is CASSFGKVWERYF. In DNA form, the CDR3 reads TGTGCCAGCAGCTTTGGCAAGGTCTGGGAGCGGTACTTC.

This clonotype was found a few times. The DNA of the CDR3 is TGTGCCAGCAGTGAATGGTTGGGGGCGGCGGGGGGCAATCAGCCCCAGCATTTT. It translates to CASSEWLGAAGGNQPQHF. The chain combines TRBV11-2 with TRBJ1-5; D perhaps matches TRBD1 (6 bases). The V end lost 6 bases, the J end lost 2 bases, and 23 bases lay between the germline ends. This CDR3 spans 18 amino acids. Germline CDR1 reads SGHAT; CDR2 reads FQNNGV.

This clonotype has at least ten counts. This chain connects TRBV2 to TRBJ1-3, with D possibly being TRBD1 (5 bases). Germline assignment: CDR1 SNHLY and CDR2 FYNNEI. V was shortened by 8 bases and J by 15 bases, with 14 bases between the two germline ends. This CDR3 contains 10 residues. CDR3 nucleotide sequence: TGTGCCAGCGGGACGCCAAGGCGATATTTT. Protein product: CASGTPRRYF. The variable domain in full, completed from reference TRBV2 and TRBJ1-3, reads EPEVTQTPSHQVTQMGQEVILRCVPISNHLYFYWYRQILGQKVEFLVSFYNNEISEKSEIFDDQFSVERPDGSNFTLKIRSTKLEDSAMYFCASGTPRRYFGEGSWLTVV.